This T cell receptor (beta chain) was identified during a study of blood T cells in healthy people across ages. Study results and limitations: Long-lived donors carried more naive CD4+ cells and greater diversity than aged donors.

Together with a sample-barcoded 5' primer, a J-beta primer mix was included in a second PCR lasting roughly 6 to 12 cycles. TCRdb re-called the 5' RACE reads through MiXCR, storing one row per CDR3 protein. The sample holds fewer than 2,000,000 distinct CDR3 sequences, about 39% seen once. As regards this clonotype: Antigen unknown.

The sequenced material came from blood. The receptor was isolated from a human donor in good health.

CDR3 coding DNA: TGTGCCAGCACAGTTCAGGACAGGGGGAGCACAGATACGCAGTATTTT. It yields the protein CASTVQDRGSTDTQYF. The chain recombines TRBV2 with TRBJ2-3; 10 bases are a match to TRBD1. Germline assignment: CDR1 SNHLY and CDR2 FYNNEI. Trimming took 7 bases from V and 0 from J; bases not matched to a gene: 7. The CDR3 covers 16 residues.